This T cell receptor beta chain was sequenced during a study of blood T cell repertoires in COVID-19. Cohort 3 donors counted as recovered after two negative PCRs, clearance, or resolved symptoms. Clones were sequenced by immunoSEQ multiplex PCR, and TCRdb holds only the in-frame ones, with some missing. The table records about 150,000 clones, roughly four fifths of them present only once. J lost 2 bases, V lost 2 bases, and 4 bases had no gene match. This CDR3 contains 16 residues. Germline assignment: CDR1 MNHNS and CDR2 SASEGT. The sample was PBMCs or T cells enriched from blood (not recorded which). The sequence derives from a man aged 50-59 years who had recovered from COVID-19. The rearrangement joins TRBV6-1 to TRBJ1-5; TRBD1 aligns across 9 bases. The CDR3 sequence is CASSEWTGVGNQPQHF. CDR3 coding DNA: TGTGCCAGCAGTGAATGGACAGGGGTGGGCAATCAGCCCCAGCATTTT.